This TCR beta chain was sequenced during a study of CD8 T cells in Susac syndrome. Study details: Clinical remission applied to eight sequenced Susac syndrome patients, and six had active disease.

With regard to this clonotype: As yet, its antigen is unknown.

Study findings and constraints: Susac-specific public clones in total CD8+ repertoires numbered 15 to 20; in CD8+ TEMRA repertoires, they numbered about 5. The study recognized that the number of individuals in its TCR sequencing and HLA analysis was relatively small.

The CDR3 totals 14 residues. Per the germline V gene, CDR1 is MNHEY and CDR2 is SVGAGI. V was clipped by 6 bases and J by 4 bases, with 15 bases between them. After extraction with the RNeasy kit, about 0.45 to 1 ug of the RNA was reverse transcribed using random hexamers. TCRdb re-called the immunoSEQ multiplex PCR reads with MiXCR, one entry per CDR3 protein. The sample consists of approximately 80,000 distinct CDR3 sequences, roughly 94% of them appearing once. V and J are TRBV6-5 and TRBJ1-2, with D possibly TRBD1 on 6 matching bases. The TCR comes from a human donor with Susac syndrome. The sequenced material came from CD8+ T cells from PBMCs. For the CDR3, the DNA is TGTGCCAGCAGACAGACCGGGACACTCTATGGCTACACCTTC. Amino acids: CASRQTGTLYGYTF.